A single sample gave rise to the 27 T cell receptor beta chains below, sequenced in a study of blood T cell repertoires in COVID-19. Sequenced by immunoSEQ multiplex PCR; TCRdb stores in-frame clones only, minus some. Of about 300,000 clones listed, roughly 90% are singletons. The sample consisted of peripheral blood. The receptor source for this set is a young man who had recovered from COVID-19.

The chain has TRBV10-3 and TRBJ2-7; 10 positions match TRBD1. The V segment lost 8 bases and the J segment 3 bases; nucleotides outside the gene matches: 7. The CDR3 totals 14 residues. CDR1 is ENHRY, CDR2 SYGVKD, per germline. Written as DNA, the CDR3 is TGTGCCATCTCCGTCGGGACAGGGGACTACGAGCAGTACTTC. Translating it yields CAISVGTGDYEQYF.

This clone was counted once. The chain combines TRBV19 with TRBJ2-7; 8 nucleotides line up with TRBD1. The CDR3 loop spans 13 amino acids. Germline V gives CDR1 LNHDA, CDR2 SQIVND (reference sequence). The V and J ends lost 6 bases and 5 bases, in that order; junction bases with no gene match: 6. CDR3 sequence (DNA): TGTGCCAGTAGCCAGGGGGCTCTGGACGAGCAGTACTTC. Translated, it gives CASSQGALDEQYF.

The chain carries TRBV24-1 and TRBJ1-2; 8 bases agree with TRBD1. This CDR3 is 14 amino acids long. The junction had 15 bases not matched to a gene; V was cut back by 12 bases and J by 7 bases. CDR1 and CDR2 (germline): KGHDR, SFDVKD. Written as DNA, the CDR3 is TGTGCCCTCCTGAGTGGACAGGGCTCGTCTGGCTACACCTTC. This translates into CALLSGQGSSGYTF.

The chain employs TRBV6-5 and TRBJ2-2; possibly TRBD1 for D (6 bases). V lost 7 bases, J lost 2 bases, and 11 bases lay in between. Germline CDR1 MNHEY, CDR2 SVGAGI. The CDR3 consists of 14 residues. The CDR3 DNA reads as TGTGCCAGCAAAGGGACATTTAACACCGGGGAGCTGTTTTTT. This codes for CASKGTFNTGELFF.

The chain recombines TRBV7-9 with TRBJ1-1; D gene uncertain. V lost 5 bases to trimming and J lost 4 bases, with 11 bases between them. The CDR3 contains 13 residues. Looked up from germline, CDR1 is SEHNR and CDR2 is FQNEAQ (reference sequence). As DNA, the CDR3 is TGTGCCAGCAGCCAAATGGCTCGCACTGAAGCTTTCTTT. It specifies CASSQMARTEAFF. The full variable domain, completed using reference TRBV7-9 and TRBJ1-1, is DTGVSQNPRHKITKRGQNVTFRCDPISEHNRLYWYRQTLGQGPEFLTYFQNEAQLEKSRLLSDRFSAERPKGSFSTLEIQRTEQGDSAMYLCASSQMARTEAFFGQGTRLTVV.

The chain couples TRBV19 to TRBJ1-4; 8 bases agree with TRBD1. Germline V gene sequence: CDR1 LNHDA, CDR2 SQIVND (reference sequence). The J segment lost 0 bases and the V segment lost 7 bases, leaving 4 bases of the junction unmatched. The CDR3 is 15 residues long. This chain's CDR3 is CASTPQGATNEKLFF. CDR3 nucleotide sequence: TGTGCCAGTACCCCACAGGGGGCAACTAATGAAAAACTGTTTTTT.

The genes are TRBV2 and TRBJ1-1; 8 bases are shared with TRBD1. V shed 5 bases, J shed 4 bases, and the junction held 12 bases outside the gene matches. Looked up from germline, CDR1 is SNHLY and CDR2 is FYNNEI. The CDR3 is 16 residues long. CDR3 amino acids: CASSSSGGQVATEAFF. DNA for the CDR3: TGTGCCAGCAGTTCCTCAGGGGGACAGGTGGCCACTGAAGCTTTCTTT.

The CDR3 is CASSPRLHEAPEAFF. For the CDR3, the DNA is TGTGCCAGCTCACCAAGGCTTCATGAGGCCCCTGAAGCTTTCTTT. The chain uses TRBV18 and TRBJ1-1; D gene ambiguous. Germline CDR1 reads KGHSH; CDR2 reads LQKENI. The CDR3 contains 15 residues. V was trimmed by 2 bases and J by 6 bases, leaving 16 bases between them.

This chain joins TRBV30 and TRBJ1-5; TRBD1 matches at 7 bases. Germline CDR1 GTSNPN, CDR2 SVGIG (reference sequence). V shed 3 bases, J shed 3 bases, and the junction held 8 bases outside the gene matches. This CDR3 contains 15 residues. CDR3 nucleotides: TGTGCCTGGAGCCCCTCGGGACAGCTCAATCAGCCCCAGCATTTT. This translates into CAWSPSGQLNQPQHF.

The chain combines TRBV6-5 with TRBJ2-7; 8 bases are a match to TRBD2. The CDR3 runs to 14 residues. Germline assignment: CDR1 MNHEY and CDR2 SVGAGI. V dropped 4 bases and J dropped 2; count of bases not matched to a gene: 4. CDR3: CASSSGGRPYEQYF. The DNA of the CDR3 is TGTGCCAGCAGTTCGGGGGGGCGCCCCTACGAGCAGTACTTC.

CDR3 nucleotide sequence: TGTGCCAGCAGCCAAGCCTTTCTAGCGGGGGGGCCAGAGACCCAGTACTTC. Its protein product is CASSQAFLAGGPETQYF. The V gene is TRBV14, the J gene TRBJ2-5; 12 bases are a match to TRBD2. The CDR3 has 17 amino acids. The trim removed 1 base at V and 4 bases at J, leaving 7 bases unmatched. CDR1 is SGHDN and CDR2 is FVKESK in the germline V gene.

The V call is TRBV4-1, the J call TRBJ2-3, with 12 bases that match TRBD2. The length of the CDR3 is 16 residues. CDR1 and CDR2 from the germline V gene are MGHRA and YSYEKL. The J segment lost 5 bases and the V segment lost 6 bases, leaving 9 bases of the junction unmatched. CDR3 bases: TGCGCCAGCAGACCTAGCGGGGGGGCTTCCGGAGATACGCAGTATTTT. It is translated as CASRPSGGASGDTQYF.

The rearrangement uses TRBV5-1 and TRBJ2-5; a possible D gene is TRBD2 (5 bases). This CDR3 is 15 amino acids long. Trimming removed 0 bases from V and 1 base from J, with 10 bases in between. In germline, CDR1 is SGHRS, CDR2 YFSETQ. The CDR3 sequence: CASSLGGYVQETQYF. CDR3 DNA: TGCGCCAGCAGCTTGGGAGGGTATGTCCAAGAGACCCAGTACTTC.

The chain carries TRBV10-3 and TRBJ2-1; D is perhaps TRBD1 (6 bases). V was cut by 1 base and J by 0 bases, with 7 bases left in between. Germline assignment: CDR1 ENHRY and CDR2 SYGVKD. This CDR3 has 15 amino acids. The CDR3 region is CAISELGGSYNEQFF. CDR3 coding DNA: TGTGCCATCAGTGAGTTAGGGGGCTCCTACAATGAGCAGTTCTTC.

The chain recombines TRBV4-2 with TRBJ2-7, with D tentatively TRBD2 (6 bases). Germline CDR1 reads LGHNA; CDR2 reads YNFKEQ. V was cut by 4 bases and J by 6 bases, with 16 bases left in between. This CDR3 contains 14 residues. The CDR3 sequence: CASSRAPGEGEQYF. The CDR3 DNA follows: TGTGCCAGCAGCCGAGCGCCGGGAGAGGGCGAGCAGTACTTC.

To note about this clone: At the DNA level, this CDR3 is encoded by other sequences in the same sample as well. J is TRBJ2-5 and V is TRBV5-1; D gene uncertain. Germline-derived CDR1 and CDR2 are SGHRS and YFSETQ. The length of the CDR3 is 11 residues. V lost 2 bases and J 4 bases, leaving 3 bases between the germline ends. In DNA form, the CDR3 reads TGCGCCAGCAGCTTTCGAGAGACCCAGTACTTC. It is translated as CASSFRETQYF. Based on the CDR3 plus reference TRBV5-1 and TRBJ2-5, the full variable domain is KAGVTQTPRYLIKTRGQQVTLSCSPISGHRSVSWYQQTPGQGLQFLFEYFSETQRNKGNFPGRFSGRQFSNSRSEMNVSTLELGDSALYLCASSFRETQYFGPGTRLLVL.

The chain employs TRBV7-9 and TRBJ2-3; D ambiguous. The CDR3 has 15 amino acids. Per germline, CDR1 SEHNR and CDR2 FQNEAQ (reference sequence). Trimming cost V 4 bases and J 0 bases, with 11 bases left between them. The CDR3 loop reads CASSSRQTSTDTQYF. The CDR3 DNA reads TGTGCCAGCAGCTCACGGCAGACAAGCACAGATACGCAGTATTTT.

This clone was observed once. The chain combines TRBV27 with TRBJ2-7, with D unclear. The V gene lost 0 bases and the J gene lost 8 bases, with 14 bases spanning the gap. This CDR3 has 14 residues. CDR1 and CDR2 from the germline V gene are MNHEY and SMNVEV (reference sequence). The CDR3 sequence is CASSLSHTHTKQYF. Written as DNA, the CDR3 is TGTGCCAGCAGTTTATCCCACACACACACAAAGCAGTACTTC.

The chain joins TRBV10-3 to TRBJ2-1; a weak D match, TRBD1 (5 bases). Trimming removed 3 bases at V and 0 bases at J, with 9 bases between. The CDR3 length is 15 residues. Germline CDR1 reads ENHRY; CDR2 reads SYGVKD. The CDR3 loop is CAISEQQVSYNEQFF. Here the CDR3 DNA reads TGTGCCATCAGTGAACAACAGGTCTCCTACAATGAGCAGTTCTTC.

About this clone itself: The same CDR3 arises from other DNA sequences in this sample as well. The chain is built from TRBV24-1 and TRBJ2-1, with D possibly being TRBD1 (6 bases). Germline V gene lookup returns CDR1 KGHDR and CDR2 SFDVKD. The CDR3 spans 16 residues. V lost 4 bases and J lost 0, with 12 bases in between. The CDR3 loop reads CATSDSTGSSYNEQFF. Written as DNA, the CDR3 is TGTGCCACCAGTGACTCGACAGGCAGCTCCTACAATGAGCAGTTCTTC.

The chain carries TRBV9 and TRBJ1-1; D is unresolved. Germline CDR1 SGDLS, CDR2 YYNGEE. The CDR3 is made up of 15 amino acids. V lost 1 base, J lost 3 bases, and 13 bases lay in between. The CDR3 coding sequence is TGTGCCAGCAGCGTATATGTGGCCGGGGACACTGAAGCTTTCTTT. Its translation is CASSVYVAGDTEAFF.

The chain combines TRBV4-3 with TRBJ2-7; 7 bases are a match to TRBD1. V lost 2 bases to trimming and J lost 3 bases; unmatched junction nucleotides: 7. Germline V gene data show CDR1 as LGHNA and CDR2 as YSLEER. The CDR3 is 15 residues long. The CDR3 here is CASSQTWDSLYEQYF. In DNA form, the CDR3 reads TGCGCCAGCAGCCAAACCTGGGACAGCCTCTACGAGCAGTACTTC.

The table lists this clone with a few counts. The rearrangement joins TRBV6-5 to TRBJ1-1, with 7 bases aligning to TRBD1. V shed 5 bases and J 4 bases; nucleotides not matched to a gene: 7. CDR3 length: 14 residues. The germline V gene encodes CDR1 MNHEY and CDR2 SVGAGI. CDR3 sequence reads: CASSITGDGTEAFF. The CDR3 coding sequence is TGTGCCAGCAGTATTACAGGGGATGGCACTGAAGCTTTCTTT.

J is TRBJ1-2 and V is TRBV19; D uncertain. Trimming left V 4 bases short and J 8 bases short, with 20 bases between. Germline V lookup: CDR1 LNHDA, CDR2 SQIVND (reference sequence). The CDR3 extends over 15 amino acids. The CDR3 region has the DNA TGTGCCAGTAGTACCCTTCATCCCGGGGTGCTAGGCTACACCTTC. This sequence encodes CASSTLHPGVLGYTF.

This clone was detected only once. J is TRBJ2-2 and V is TRBV18; 8 bases match TRBD1. CDR3 size: 14 residues. J was trimmed by 6 bases and V by 4 bases; bases with no gene match: 4. From germline, CDR1 is KGHSH and CDR2 LQKENI. DNA for the CDR3: TGTGCCAGCTCACTAACGACAGGGGCCGGGGAGCTGTTTTTT. Its protein is CASSLTTGAGELFF.

This clone occurred a few times. V and J are TRBV7-9 and TRBJ1-6; D is undetermined. Germline V gene lookup returns CDR1 SEHNR and CDR2 FQNEAQ (reference sequence). CDR3 length equals 15 residues. With 2 bases removed from V and 5 bases from J, the gap between germline ends came to 10 bases. The CDR3 sequence: CASSLKRSDNSPLHF. The CDR3 DNA reads TGTGCCAGCAGCTTAAAGCGGTCGGATAATTCACCCCTCCACTTT. The whole variable domain, remainder taken from reference TRBV7-9 and TRBJ1-6, is DTGVSQNPRHKITKRGQNVTFRCDPISEHNRLYWYRQTLGQGPEFLTYFQNEAQLEKSRLLSDRFSAERPKGSFSTLEIQRTEQGDSAMYLCASSLKRSDNSPLHFGNGTRLTVT.

The chain carries TRBV12-3 or TRBV12-4 and TRBJ1-2, with D perhaps TRBD1 (5 bases). The V gene lost 1 base and the J gene lost 6 bases, with 9 bases spanning the gap. This CDR3 is 13 amino acids long. The CDR3 DNA reads as TGTGCCAGCAGTTTAGTGCCAGGGCATGGCTACACCTTC. As protein: CASSLVPGHGYTF.